This record looks at one T cell receptor (beta chain) sequence and its context. These data are taken from a study of shared T cell receptors in the human thymus. The repertoire was sequenced with immunoSEQ multiplex PCR; TCRdb's copy has only in-frame clones and lacks some. The sample yields roughly 550,000 clones, 75% to 80% seen once. Trimming pared 1 base from V and 5 bases from J, leaving 18 bases between. Germline CDR1 is MGHRA and CDR2 is YSYEKL. The CDR3 runs 16 residues. These records were also assigned to another study, of human thymus T cells.

V gene TRBV4-1 combines with J gene TRBJ2-7; D is unresolved. Sequencing was carried out using thymocytes. The TCR sequence derives from a boy under two years old with a congenital heart defect. CDR3 protein: CASSQGLVLGHDEQYF. The CDR3 DNA is TGCGCCAGCAGCCAAGGGTTAGTTCTCGGTCACGACGAGCAGTACTTC.